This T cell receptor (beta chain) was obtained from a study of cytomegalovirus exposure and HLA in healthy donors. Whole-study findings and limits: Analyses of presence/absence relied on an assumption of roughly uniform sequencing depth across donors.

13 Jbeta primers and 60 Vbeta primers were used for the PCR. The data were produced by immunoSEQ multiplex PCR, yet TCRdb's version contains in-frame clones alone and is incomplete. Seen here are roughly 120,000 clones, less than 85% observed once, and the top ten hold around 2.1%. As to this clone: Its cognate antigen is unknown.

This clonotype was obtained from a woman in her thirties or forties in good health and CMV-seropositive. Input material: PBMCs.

CDR3 DNA: TGTGCCAGCTCACCGGGAGTCGGAGATACGCAGTATTTT. Residues: CASSPGVGDTQYF. The genes are TRBV18 and TRBJ2-3; a possible D gene is TRBD2 (5 bases). Per germline, CDR1 KGHSH and CDR2 LQKENI. V dropped 3 bases and J dropped 5 bases, with 9 bases sitting between them. The CDR3 contains 13 residues.